This record covers a single T cell receptor (beta chain). Its antigen is not yet known. Base qualities are not at hand, and no much larger clone is one base apart. Receptors were amplified or captured by the immunoSEQ multiplex PCR assay. A mixture of 60 forward primers for TCR Vbeta segments and 13 reverse primers for TCR Jbeta segments was used in the multiplex PCR. A multiplex PCR assay on genomic DNA amplified the CDR3 region of rearranged TCR beta genes. On the Illumina HiSeq System, the amplified TCR beta libraries were sequenced as 87-base-pair reads. In the original analysis: A later analysis counted some 74 million unique TCR beta chains across the 600 to 850 repertoires, and 10 million to 11 million of these chains were shared by at least two donors. To remove PCR and sequencing errors, raw reads were error-corrected and collapsed into unique sequences using a nearest-neighbor algorithm that merged closely related sequences. CDR3 sequences were aligned to IMGT reference sequences to assign V, D and J gene segments. For a sequence to be retained, a match of at least six nucleotides to both a V gene segment and a J gene segment was required. Rearrangements were classified as productive when the CDR3 lacked stop codons and remained in frame with V and J, and all other rearrangements were classified as non-productive. Following IMGT convention, CDR3 was defined as the stretch from the second conserved V-encoded cysteine up to the conserved J-encoded phenylalanine. Sequences without an unambiguous match to a single V gene segment were excluded from the earlier analysis of approximately 560 of the donors. An earlier analysis of 587 of the donors classified V segments as functional when productive rearrangements were above 56.7% and as segregating when the standard deviation between donors was above 5%. A statistical classification framework was built for diagnosing cytomegalovirus status from the catalog of TCR beta chain sequences. In a later analysis, TCR nucleotide sequences were compared against IMGT/GENE-DB human TR gene sequences so that V and J genes could be assigned. The TCRdist pipeline was used in a later analysis to assign CDR3 sequences and most-parsimonious VDJ recombination scenarios. In a later analysis, each TCR beta chain was defined by its CDR3 amino acid sequence together with its V-gene family, and reads lacking a unique V-gene family were excluded. As a way to deal with suspected cross-contamination and a sequencing artifact, a later analysis dropped under 600 nucleotide sequences that were highly shared and had low generation probability. In a later analysis, a clonal expansion index was calculated for each public chain from normalized within-repertoire ranks of inferred template counts. Generation probabilities in a later analysis came from a VDJ recombination model fitted to out-of-frame rearrangements, and those results were checked against IGoR. In a later analysis, hypergeometric tests were used to score TCR-TCR, TCR-HLA and TCR-CMV co-occurrence, with a repertoire-size bias correction applied to TCR pairs. False discovery rates were estimated in a later analysis by permuting HLA or CMV assignments 20 times. In a later analysis, co-occurring TCRs were grouped using DBSCAN, and TCRdist sequence similarity was added for clustering within HLA-allele-positive subsets. Repertoires with fewer than 30,000 or more than 120,000 public chains, plus five repertoires with anomalous nucleotide sharing, were excluded from co-occurrence clustering. This is the immuneACCESS table as TCRdb keeps it, with only in-frame sequences that have V and J called. A part of the clones is gone; compared with another copy, unresolved V genes explain less than half, and the rest is unexplained. That table furnishes V, J and clone size, whereas the DNA furnished D and trimming. The table for this sample lists 120,000 to 150,000 clones; roughly a tenth of them were counted only once. Together, the top ten hold approximately 2% of the sample.

Unmatched junction bases come to 2, with V trimmed by 5 bases and J by 6 bases. CDR1 and CDR2 are read off the germline V gene (reference sequence) as PRHDT and FYEKMQ. The CDR3 measures 14 amino acids from cysteine to phenylalanine. Just the 42-base CDR3 DNA is kept, in frame starting at base 1. The cohort comprised approximately 700 healthy bone marrow donors. At the time of sampling, all cohort members were nominally healthy, though unrecorded immune exposures were likely present. The donor was CMV seronegative and belonged to the group of several hundred seronegative cohort members. A peripheral blood sample was provided by each donor, and peripheral blood mononuclear cells were used for TCR beta sequencing. The Qiagen DNeasy Blood Extraction Kit was used to extract genomic DNA from the blood cell samples. This specimen comes from a study of cytomegalovirus exposure and HLA in healthy donors (dated by TCRdb to the late 2010s). For the study in its entirety: An earlier analysis of about 530 of the donors reported about 260 Gb of sequence data and some 110 million unique TCR beta sequences obtained from about 179 million T cells. Approximately 300 gigabases of sequencing data and around 90 million unique TCR sequences made up an early release that covered nearly 650 HLA-typed donors. Of the 300 to 500 genotyped donors, over 80% were placed in the genetic ancestry cluster associated with self-reported Caucasian donors. The study was designed to test whether signatures of past pathogen exposure could be identified by cataloging public T cell receptors. The T cell repertoires of 666 subjects were profiled by immunosequencing and related to cytomegalovirus serostatus. Besides the first cohort of approximately 670 subjects, a separate validation cohort made up of 95 to 150 different subjects was used. The study combined high-throughput TCR immunosequencing, statistical association of individual TCRs with disease status, and machine learning to predict cytomegalovirus infection status. To study patterns of TCR occurrence, a later analysis re-analyzed previously published TCR beta repertoires from 666 donors and added high-resolution HLA genotyping. Rather than using new phenotypic data, the later analysis identified candidate immune exposures from TCR beta sequences and from how often those sequences occurred across donors. To decide whether each TCR beta V gene segment behaved as functional or pseudogenic, an earlier analysis of some 570 of the donors relied on high-throughput TCR beta sequencing. Donor age, sex, ethnicity and CMV serostatus were compiled alongside the repertoire data. A later genetic analysis used genome-wide SNP genotypes for about 55% of the 666 donors, treating that subset as a discovery cohort. Every repertoire in the discovery cohort had been generated on one and the same sequencing platform. Both class I and class II loci were covered by HLA typing, at four-digit resolution. The number of typed donors differed by locus: roughly 629-640 for A, B, C, DRB1 and DQB1; 522 for DQA1; 600 to 610 for DPA1; and about 470 for DPB1. Several DR-DQ haplotypes were treated as single units for association and clustering because of strong linkage in the cohort. Among roughly 400 genotyped donors of the cohort, an average of around 240,000 unique TCR beta nucleotide sequences were sequenced per donor, around 20% of them non-productive.

What the study reported, not specific to this receptor: A further reported finding was that TCR beta sequences accurately predicted the HLA-A and HLA-B alleles for most subjects in the first cohort. The authors suggested that the approach could potentially be generalized to other disease states and immunological phenotypes. Because HLA typing was unavailable for some donors at each locus, only the typed subset was used in association tests. In vitro tests confirmed that three of the cytomegalovirus-associated TCR beta chains recognize cytomegalovirus antigens. A later analysis found that TCR association rates varied across HLA loci, with DRB1 alleles showing the most associated TCRs and HLA-C alleles the fewest. A group of highly shared sequence variants was considered likely to be a technical artifact of the sequencing pipeline. In a later genetic analysis, a missense DCLRE1C variant was associated with V-gene and J-gene trimming of TCR beta chains, and the association was replicated in an independent cohort. Immune exposure information for the cohort was limited to CMV serostatus. Specific HLA alleles were associated with roughly 17,000 TCR beta sequences at a false discovery rate of 0.05 in a later analysis. While some public TCRs were present in many individuals, most TCR sequences turned up only very rarely across donors. Linkage disequilibrium might explain the correlated functional status among segregating V segments, but an unknown experimental factor could not be ruled out. When HLA alleles, especially DR and DQ, strongly co-occurred, attributing TCR associations to individual alleles was difficult. Roughly uniform sequencing depth across donors was assumed in presence/absence analyses, although this assumption may not hold. The cohort was sequenced for TCR beta chains only, and without alpha or paired-chain data the features that could be detected were limited. A total of about 180 TCR beta chains were listed by the study as associated with cytomegalovirus. Cytomegalovirus status was reported to be diagnosed by the classifier with high specificity and sensitivity in both the original and validation cohorts. Over 15 rarely observed V segments, including chromosome 9 orphons, were excluded from the earlier analysis of approximately 500 of the donors because counts were too low. In a later analysis, several top co-occurrence clusters were reported to appear linked to parvovirus B19, influenza, CMV and Epstein-Barr virus. A later analysis found that most CMV-associated TCR beta chains appeared HLA-restricted, with HLA associations seemingly driven largely by CMV exposure. Compared with equally common non-associated chains, HLA-associated TCR beta chains in a later analysis were more clonally expanded and had lower generation probabilities. Some IMGT-functional V segments, including TRBV6-2 and TRBV6-3, could not be distinguished by the 87-base-pair reads and were therefore excluded. According to a later genetic analysis, donors in an Asian-associated ancestry cluster had fewer N-insertions in productive TCRs than the approximately 630-donor mean. In an earlier analysis of around 600 of the donors, most TCR beta V segments were observed in productive rearrangements about 87% or about 30% of the time, broadly matching IMGT annotations.

This sequence uses TRBV13 and TRBJ2-2; 11 nucleotides in the junction match TRBD2. The clonotype originates from a male donor in good health and CMV-seronegative. The sequencing input was PBMCs. The CDR3 reads as follows: CASSRLAGSGELFF. In nucleotides, the sequence is TGTGCCAGCAGCCGACTAGCGGGGTCCGGGGAGCTGTTTTTT. Outside the CDR3, residues come from the reference TRBV13 and TRBJ2-2 proteins, so the full variable domain is: AAGVIQSPRHLIKEKRETATLKCYPIPRHDTVYWYQQGPGQDPQFLISFYEKMQSDKGSIPDRFSAQQFSDYHSELNMSSLELGDSALYFCASSRLAGSGELFFGEGSRLTVL.